The 9 T cell receptor beta chains presented below share a single source sample, sequenced in a study of tumor and adjacent non-tumor tissue in lung cancer. No cell sorting was done before RNA was extracted from the tissue. The normal lung tissue was taken more than 3 cm from the tumor edge. The library came from three nested PCR rounds adapted from ARM-PCR protocols. A single record per CDR3 protein comes from TCRdb applying MiXCR to the multiplex PCR reads. The sample consists of more than 85,000 distinct CDR3 sequences, around three fifths of them appearing once. The sequencing sample was made of distant non-tumor lung tissue. The receptors come from a man younger than 45 with non-small cell lung cancer.

The sample holds many counts of this clonotype. This chain links TRBV4-1 with TRBJ2-1; D gene unclear. This CDR3 region has 15 residues. V gave up 0 bases and J gave up 6 bases, with 12 bases separating them. Germline V gene lookup returns CDR1 MGHRA and CDR2 YSYEKL. DNA for the CDR3: TGCGCCAGCAGCCAAGAGCCGACCCCTTTCAATGAGCAGTTCTTC. Translation: CASSQEPTPFNEQFF.

At least ten counts were recorded for this clonotype. The chain joins TRBV12-3 or TRBV12-4 to TRBJ2-7; D gene uncertain. V gave up 1 base and J gave up 2 bases, with 12 bases separating them. The CDR3 consists of 15 residues. In DNA form, the CDR3 reads TGTGCCAGCAGTTTAGGGCGCCAGCGTGCCTACGAGCAGTACTTC. Translated, it gives CASSLGRQRAYEQYF.

Notes on this clonotype: One junction end disagrees with the germline gene, perhaps due to a read error. The chain uses TRBV7-9 and TRBJ2-7; TRBD2 matches at 9 bases. Germline CDR1 is SEHNR and CDR2 is FQNEAQ (reference sequence). The CDR3 covers 16 residues. CDR3 region: CASSLAIAGEVSEQYF. The CDR3 DNA sequence: TGTGCCAGCAGCTTAGCGATAGCGGGAGAAGTTAGCGAGCAGTATTTC.

This chain's CDR3 is CAISDNIMGTINIQYF. The CDR3 DNA reads TGTGCCATCAGTGACAACATCATGGGAACCATAAACATTCAGTACTTC. The chain employs TRBV10-3 and TRBJ2-4, with no clear D. Trimming took 3 bases from V and 6 from J, leaving 18 bases between them. Germline V gene data show CDR1 as ENHRY and CDR2 as SYGVKD. The CDR3 covers 16 residues.

J is TRBJ2-7 and V is TRBV6-6; 9 nucleotides match TRBD1. CDR3 length equals 16 residues. Germline lookup yields CDR1 MNHNY and CDR2 SVGAGI (reference sequence). The CDR3 DNA sequence: TGTGTCAACAGTTTAACCCGGGACAGGGACTCCTACGAGCAGTACTTC. It codes for CVNSLTRDRDSYEQYF.

The chain has TRBV20-1 and TRBJ2-7; 7 positions agree with TRBD2. The germline V gene has CDR1 DFQATT and CDR2 SNEGSKA (reference sequence). J was trimmed by 12 bases and V by 1 base; bases with no gene match: 18. This CDR3 comprises 15 residues. CDR3 sequence (DNA): TGCAGTGCTAGAGGGCCTAGCGGTCGCTCCTACGAGTGGTACTTC. Translating it yields CSARGPSGRSYEWYF.

This chain joins TRBV20-1 and TRBJ2-3, with 9 bases matching TRBD1. The CDR3 extends over 15 amino acids. V lost 4 bases to trimming and J lost 8 bases; unmatched junction nucleotides: 13. Germline-derived CDR1 and CDR2 are DFQATT and SNEGSKA (reference sequence). DNA for the CDR3: TGCAGTGCTATTTCCGGACAGGGGACAGCAGTTACGCAGTATTTT. Its translation is CSAISGQGTAVTQYF.

This clonotype turned up a few times. Because the CDR3 is missing its conserved closing phenylalanine or tryptophan, this is likely a read error. The chain carries TRBV10-1 and TRBJ2-2; no clear D gene. V was cut by 6 bases and J by 7 bases, with 12 bases left in between. In germline, CDR1 is WNHNN, CDR2 SYGVQD (reference sequence). This CDR3 has 13 amino acids. The CDR3 coding sequence is TGCGCCAGCAGCCCCGTCGTGGGCGGGGAGCTGTTTCTT. Amino acid sequence: CASSPVVGGELFL.

Details on this clonotype: With a much larger clone just one base away, this may be a read error. The rearrangement joins TRBV29-1 to TRBJ2-2; 7 bases fit TRBD1. Germline trimming cut 6 bases from V and 1 base from J; bases unmatched to any gene: 5. This CDR3 comprises 14 residues. The germline V gene has CDR1 SQVTM and CDR2 ANQGSEA. The CDR3 coding sequence is TGCAGCGTCAAAGGGACAGAGAACACCGGGGAGCTGTTTTTT. Translating gives CSVKGTENTGELFF.